The clone carrying this T cell receptor beta chain was observed a handful of times. Its specificity is not known. This sample is part of a study of cytomegalovirus exposure and HLA in healthy donors. Broader study findings: Reported performance of the classifier showed diagnosis of cytomegalovirus status with high specificity and sensitivity. TCR clusters originating in the first cohort tended to co-occur in the 120 validation repertoires, according to a later analysis. According to the study, 160 or so TCR beta chains were cytomegalovirus-associated.

Germline lookup yields CDR1 SGHDT and CDR2 YYEEEE. The V end lost 0 bases, the J end lost 11 bases, and 14 bases lay between the germline ends. This CDR3 contains 13 residues. TCRdb keeps only in-frame clones here, not all; method: immunoSEQ multiplex PCR. The data show about 330,000 clones, with 75% to 90% seen just once and more than 0.8% held by the top ten. This receptor was taken from a woman between 18 and 29 years old in good health and CMV-seronegative. Sequencing input: PBMCs. This sequence joins TRBV5-6 and TRBJ1-2; no firm D call. Here the CDR3 DNA reads TGTGCCAGCAGCTTGGCTTCCGGTGGCGGGTACACCTTC. This encodes CASSLASGGGYTF.